This T cell receptor beta chain appears in the sequencing data of a study of regulatory T cells in long-lasting Graves disease. According to the study, TCR beta libraries were built with iRepertoire HTBI primers and CDR3-region Arm-PCR. TCRdb re-analysed the multiplex PCR reads in MiXCR, keeping a single row per CDR3 protein. The sample includes a few hundred thousand distinct CDR3 sequences, approximately 16% seen only once; the top ten take roughly 7.7%. V was clipped by 5 bases and J by 8 bases, with 21 bases between them. CDR3 length equals 15 residues. Time point of the sample: newly diagnosed GD, antithyroid drugs for less than 3 months. From RNA extracted from PBMCs, the TCR library was made. This clonotype was seen many times. These data were also filed under a second study, of T cells in Graves' hyperthyroidism and ophthalmopathy.

V usage is TRBV12-3 or TRBV12-4 and J usage is TRBJ1-2; possible D gene TRBD1, 5 bases. Sequenced material: peripheral blood mononuclear cells (PBMCs), taken at new diagnosis, from a patient treated with antithyroid drugs. The receptor was isolated from a woman aged 40 to 50 with Graves disease. The CDR3 is CASSNPGLGRQGYTF. CDR3 nucleotides: TGTGCCAGCAGTAACCCAGGATTGGGGCGTCAAGGCTACACCTTC.